The 14 T cell receptor beta chains presented below share a single source sample, sequenced in a study of early T cells in non-severe SARS-CoV-2 infection. TCRdb reprocessed the 5' RACE reads with MiXCR, giving one entry per CDR3 protein. The table lists about 60,000 distinct CDR3 sequences, roughly a tenth of them singletons, with 8.5% to 9% in the top ten. Sequenced input: whole blood. These receptors all stem from an adult who was a healthcare worker with PCR-confirmed SARS-CoV-2 infection or an uninfected control (not recorded which).

This clonotype was seen many times. CDR3 sequence reads: CASATDREAFF. Written as DNA, the CDR3 is TGTGCTAGTGCTACGGACAGGGAAGCTTTCTTT. This rearrangement joins TRBV12-5 to TRBJ1-1, with 7 bases aligning to TRBD1. With 7 bases clipped from V and 8 bases from J, the junction kept 4 bases outside the gene matches. The germline CDR1 and CDR2 sequences are LGHNT and FRNRAP. The CDR3 sequence is 11 residues long.

Ten or more counts support this clonotype. CDR3 sequence (DNA): TGTGCCAGCAGCAAGTCAAGTGGGGGAAATGAAAAACTGTTTTTT. It encodes CASSKSSGGNEKLFF. V gene TRBV21-1 combines with J gene TRBJ1-4; TRBD1 is the table's D call, not checked against the DNA. TRBV21-1 is annotated as a pseudogene. The CDR3 loop spans 15 amino acids.

This clonotype showed up just a few times. The chain uses TRBV15 and TRBJ1-6; no definite D call. V was pared by 6 bases and J by 6 bases, with 6 bases between. This CDR3 comprises 12 residues. Looked up from germline, CDR1 is LNHNV and CDR2 is YYDKDF (reference sequence). CDR3 amino acids: CATRGLNSPLHF. The CDR3 bases are TGTGCCACCAGGGGCCTTAATTCACCCCTCCACTTT. The whole variable domain, remainder taken from reference TRBV15 and TRBJ1-6, is DAMVIQNPRYQVTQFGKPVTLSCSQTLNHNVMYWYQQKSSQAPKLLFHYYDKDFNNEADTPDNFQSRRPNTSFCFLDIRSPGLGDTAMYLCATRGLNSPLHFGNGTRLTVT.

This clonotype appeared many times. The V and J genes are TRBV5-1 and TRBJ1-5; D is ambiguous. The V end lost 0 bases, the J end lost 10 bases, and 14 bases lay between the germline ends. Looked up from germline, CDR1 is SGHRS and CDR2 is YFSETQ. This CDR3 comprises 14 residues. CDR3 DNA: TGCGCCAGCAGCTTGGAAGGAACCGGGCGACCCCAGCATTTT. Translation gives CASSLEGTGRPQHF.

This clonotype was seen repeatedly, ten times or more. The chain uses TRBV5-1 and TRBJ1-1; D gene unclear. Trimming pared 3 bases from V and 6 bases from J, leaving 12 bases between. There are 13 residues in the CDR3. Germline V CDR1 and CDR2: SGHRS, YFSETQ. The CDR3 here is CASSSDPSAEAFF. CDR3 bases: TGCGCCAGCAGCTCGGACCCTTCGGCTGAAGCTTTCTTT.

This clonotype was detected a few times. The chain carries TRBV7-3 and TRBJ1-1; tentatively, D is TRBD1 (6 bases). Germline V gene lookup returns CDR1 SGHTA and CDR2 FQGTGA. The CDR3 consists of 13 residues. The V and J ends lost 4 bases and 2 bases respectively, with 8 bases between them. The CDR3 nucleotides are TGTGCCAGCAGCTGGGGACAAAACACTGAAGCTTTCTTT. Its protein is CASSWGQNTEAFF.

This clonotype was detected ten times or more. V and J are TRBV15 and TRBJ2-1; D is ambiguous. Germline CDR1 LNHNV, CDR2 YYDKDF (reference sequence). CDR3 size: 15 residues. The germline V and J ends were trimmed by 0 bases and 2 bases, with 8 bases remaining between them. The chain's CDR3 is CATSRDRQPYNEQFF. As DNA, the CDR3 is TGTGCCACCAGCAGAGATCGGCAGCCCTACAATGAGCAGTTCTTC.

The V call is TRBV21-1, the J call TRBJ2-3; the table's TRBD2 call for D was not verified on the DNA. TRBV21-1 is deemed a pseudogene. This CDR3 comprises 16 residues. The CDR3 region has the DNA TGTGCCAGGACCCCACGGAGCGGGAGGGAAAAAGATACGCAGTATTTT. It encodes CARTPRSGREKDTQYF.

Worth noting for this clonotype: A much bigger clone sits one base away, suggesting this may be a read error. The chain uses TRBV12-3 or TRBV12-4 and TRBJ1-1; D gene ambiguous. The CDR3 extends over 13 amino acids. Trimming removed 2 bases from V and 3 bases from J, with 7 bases in between. The CDR3, as DNA: TGTGCCAGCAGTTTAATAGGGTACACTGAAGCTTTCTTT. Its protein product is CASSLIGYTEAFF.

This clonotype was seen once. This may be a read error, as it is one base from a much larger clone. This rearrangement joins TRBV27 to TRBJ1-3; D is uncertain. The germline CDR1 and CDR2 sequences are MNHEY and SMNVEV (reference sequence). This CDR3 contains 14 residues. This CDR3 is CASSSVSSVNTIYF. The CDR3 region has the DNA TGTGCCAGCAGTTCTGTCAGCTCTGTAAACACCATATATTTT.

This clonotype was seen repeatedly, ten times or more. The chain combines TRBV3-1 with TRBJ2-7; D tentatively reads TRBD1 or TRBD2 (6 bases each). Deletions cut 0 bases from V and 6 bases from J, with 9 bases between. The CDR3 is 13 amino acids. The germline gives CDR1 LGHDT, CDR2 YNNKEL (reference sequence). CDR3 sequence reads: CASSQDRGGEQYF. DNA of the CDR3: TGTGCCAGCAGCCAAGACAGGGGAGGCGAGCAGTACTTC.

V usage is TRBV5-4 and J usage is TRBJ2-7, with 8 bases matching TRBD2. The CDR3 covers 17 residues. Germline-derived CDR1 and CDR2 are SGHNT and YYREEE (reference sequence). V was pared by 0 bases and J by 0 bases, with 8 bases of the junction left unmatched. As DNA, the CDR3 is TGTGCCAGCAGCTTGGAGGGTAGCGGGACCCTCTCCTACGAGCAGTACTTC. It yields the protein CASSLEGSGTLSYEQYF.

The chain links TRBV14 to TRBJ1-6, with 10 bases identical to TRBD1. The junction had 10 bases not matched to a gene; V was cut back by 5 bases and J by 12 bases. CDR1 is SGHDN, CDR2 FVKESK, per germline. The CDR3 totals 15 residues. The CDR3 region is CASSTRGTGVQPLHF. In DNA, the CDR3 is TGTGCCAGCAGCACCCGCGGGACAGGGGTTCAACCCCTCCACTTT.

V usage is TRBV10-2 and J usage is TRBJ2-1, with D possibly being TRBD2 (5 bases). V was cut by 7 bases and J by 2 bases, with 12 bases left in between. The germline V gene encodes CDR1 WSHSY and CDR2 SAAADI. CDR3 length equals 14 residues. CDR3 sequence reads: CASTVLAPYNEQFF. CDR3 DNA: TGCGCCAGCACCGTCCTAGCCCCCTACAATGAGCAGTTCTTC.